This T cell receptor beta chain is from a study of OX40 agonist ivuxolimab in advanced cancers. Some background on the complete study: Ivuxolimab was an agonistic, fully human IgG2 monoclonal antibody directed against OX40 (CD134), a costimulatory receptor. Intravenous ivuxolimab was administered to patients every 2 weeks at six dose levels: 0.01, 0.1, 0.3, 1.5, 3 and 10 mg/kg. Three dose-escalation patients achieved partial responses, one with hepatocellular carcinoma and two with cutaneous melanoma. Of the roughly 51 patients in dose escalation, about 20 had hepatocellular carcinoma, some 15 had melanoma, 9 had renal cell carcinoma and 9 had head and neck cancer. Prior anti-PD-1, anti-PD-L1 or anti-CTLA-4 therapy was permitted, and 40% to 50% of dose-escalation patients had received checkpoint inhibitors. The monotherapy dose-escalation portion (N ≈ 50 patients) of the phase I ivuxolimab trial is reported in the paper. In the dose-escalation cohort, approximately 82% of patients were male, and the mean age was approximately 60 years, with a range of 23 to 79. Peripheral TCRbeta sequencing was intended to test whether TCR sequence diversity was altered and clonal T-cell expansion was caused by ivuxolimab. On the study overall, not on this receptor specifically: After ivuxolimab, expanded clones were on average more numerous among CD8+ T cells than among CD4+ T cells. At doses of 0.1 to 3.0 mg/kg, clonal expansion of both CD4+ and CD8+ T cells in blood was seen between baseline and week 6. In the 0.1-3.0 mg/kg groups, partial responders had among the lowest normalized peripheral clonal expansion, particularly in CD8+ T cells. The antigen specificity of the peripheral T cells that underwent clonal expansion was not determined. Low levels of normalized T-cell clonal expansion were also seen in some patients who did not respond.

To sequence the TCRbeta CDR3 region, genomic DNA was isolated from the sorted cells. TCRbeta CDR3 regions were sequenced using the immunoSEQ Assay. What TCRdb holds here is the immuneACCESS table cut down to in-frame rearrangements. Part of the clones is not present; checked against another copy, under half of the missing clones reflect an unresolved V gene, and the others are unexplained. The sample records 75,000 to 100,000 clones, approximately 80% of which are singletons. The ten largest make up around 5% of the sample. The trial excluded patients who had a history of autoimmune disease or who were on systemic immunosuppression. Peripheral blood for TCR sequencing was collected from all dose cohorts at baseline, on cycle 4 day 1, and on cycle 7 day 1. Samples came from an open-label, multicenter, first-in-human phase I dose-escalation trial of ivuxolimab. Adults with locally advanced or metastatic head and neck squamous cell, hepatocellular, melanoma or renal cell carcinoma were enrolled in the trial. Before TCR sequencing, CD4+ T cells and CD8+ T cells were sorted from peripheral blood as separate populations.

For this clone: Its antigen target is currently unknown. The record has no base qualities; no much larger clone is one base away.

This sample comprised CD4+ or CD8+ T cells sorted from blood, obtained in a trial of the OX40 agonist ivuxolimab. The clonotype comes from an adult with an advanced solid tumor such as melanoma, head and neck, liver or kidney cancer.

The nucleotide sequence is given as TGTGCCAGCAGTCCCAGGGGAATTTCACCCCTCCACTTT. It codes for CASSPRGISPLHF. The chain links TRBV6-6 with TRBJ1-6; the D gene is perhaps TRBD1, on 6 matching bases. The CDR3, from cysteine to phenylalanine, totals 13 residues. Just CDR3 DNA is preserved here, 39 bases in frame from base 1. The CDR1 and CDR2 encoded by the germline V gene (reference sequence) are MNHNY and SVGAGI. Trimming costs V 5 bases and J 9 bases, and their ends lie 11 bases apart.